A selection of T cell receptor beta chains follows, all from one sample in a study of T cell responses to AZD1222 COVID-19 vaccine. TCRdb's copy holds only in-frame clones and misses some; the assay was immunoSEQ multiplex PCR. Among approximately 120,000 clones, about nine tenths were seen once, and the ten largest hold roughly 4%. Material: peripheral blood, obtained on day 0 of AZD1222 vaccination. These receptors all come from an adult in good health. The CDR3 runs from the conserved cysteine through the conserved F or W. The order of the fields is CDR3 protein, CDR3 DNA, V gene, D gene, clone size, J gene. D genes are given only for firm matches. Where a row states a size, it is once, few, many or the class of an expanded clone; other rows omit it.

CASSVAARGTNSGELFF,TGTGCCAGCAGCGTAGCTGCGCGGGGTACGAACTCCGGGGAGCTGTTTTTT,TRBV9,NA,NA,TRBJ2-2
CASSLAGQDTDTQYF,TGTGCCAGCAGCCTCGCCGGACAGGACACAGATACGCAGTATTTT,TRBV5-8,TRBD1,NA,TRBJ2-3
CASSPRTNPYGYTF,TGTGCCAGCAGCCCCCGGACGAACCCCTATGGCTACACCTTC,TRBV5-6,NA,NA,TRBJ1-2
CASSRGYSNQPQHF,TGTGCCAGCAGCCGGGGGTATAGCAATCAGCCCCAGCATTTT,TRBV5-6,NA,NA,TRBJ1-5
CASSQHLGTEAFF,TGTGCCAGTTCACAGCACCTAGGCACTGAAGCTTTCTTT,TRBV25-1,NA,once,TRBJ1-1
CASSRGQSYEQYF,TGTGCCAGCAGCCGGGGACAGAGCTACGAGCAGTACTTC,TRBV12-3/TRBV12-4,TRBD1,NA,TRBJ2-7
CASHGETQYF,TGCGCCAGCCACGGAGAGACCCAGTACTTC,TRBV5-1,NA,NA,TRBJ2-5
CSATELAGGYEQYF,TGCAGTGCTACTGAACTAGCGGGAGGATACGAGCAGTACTTC,TRBV20-1,TRBD2,few,TRBJ2-7
CATHGTSGFEQYF,TGTGCCACTCACGGGACTAGCGGTTTCGAGCAGTACTTC,TRBV28,TRBD2,NA,TRBJ2-7
CAISELDSTEAFF,TGTGCCATCAGTGAGTTGGACAGTACTGAAGCTTTCTTT,TRBV10-3,NA,NA,TRBJ1-1
CASSLNAARYEQYF,TGCGCCAGCAGCCTGAATGCGGCTAGGTACGAGCAGTACTTC,TRBV5-1,NA,NA,TRBJ2-7
CASGLVQGWIRPDTIYF,TGTGCTAGTGGTTTGGTACAAGGGTGGATACGCCCGGACACCATATATTTT,TRBV12-5,NA,few,TRBJ1-3
CASSPGLAGFSNEQFF,TGCGCCAGCAGCCCGGGACTAGCGGGGTTTTCGAATGAGCAGTTCTTC,TRBV5-1,TRBD2,NA,TRBJ2-1
CAWETGGKDTIYF,TGTGCCTGGGAGACAGGGGGGAAGGACACCATATATTTT,TRBV30,TRBD1,NA,TRBJ1-3
CASSPRDGLLGNQPQHF,TGTGCCAGCAGTCCCCGGGACGGACTATTAGGCAATCAGCCCCAGCATTTT,TRBV27,NA,NA,TRBJ1-5
CATSRDKVGQGFYEQYF,TGTGCCACCAGCAGAGATAAGGTAGGTCAGGGATTCTACGAGCAGTACTTC,TRBV15,NA,medium-sized,TRBJ2-7
CASSSERSDTQYF,TGTGCCAGTAGTTCCGAAAGGTCAGATACGCAGTATTTT,TRBV19,NA,NA,TRBJ2-3
CAISPSRTSGSQDEQFF,TGTGCCATCAGTCCCTCCCGGACTAGCGGGAGCCAGGATGAGCAGTTCTTC,TRBV10-3,TRBD2,NA,TRBJ2-1
CASTSYRGYGYTF,TGTGCCAGCACCTCCTACAGGGGTTATGGCTACACCTTC,TRBV27,TRBD1,few,TRBJ1-2
CASSYSRGNTEAFF,TGTGCCAGCAGTTACTCGCGGGGGAACACTGAAGCTTTCTTT,TRBV6-5,NA,NA,TRBJ1-1
CASSYGVGSNQPQHF,TGTGCCAGCAGTTACGGAGTGGGTAGCAATCAGCCCCAGCATTTT,TRBV6-2/TRBV6-3,NA,NA,TRBJ1-5
CASSLGPGGYGNYGYTF,TGTGCCAGCAGCTTAGGTCCGGGAGGGTATGGTAACTATGGCTACACCTTC,TRBV7-6,NA,NA,TRBJ1-2
CASSHRYSNQPQHF,TGTGCCAGCAGTCACCGATATAGCAATCAGCCCCAGCATTTT,TRBV27,NA,NA,TRBJ1-5
CASSLAFREASGVNEQFF,TGTGCCAGCAGCTTAGCCTTCCGGGAGGCTAGCGGGGTAAATGAGCAGTTCTTC,TRBV7-2,TRBD2,NA,TRBJ2-1
CASSPRTGNEETQYF,TGTGCCAGCTCACCAAGGACAGGGAACGAAGAGACCCAGTACTTC,TRBV18,TRBD1,NA,TRBJ2-5
CASSAGLADYNEQFF,TGTGCCTCCTCCGCCGGACTAGCGGATTACAATGAGCAGTTCTTC,TRBV19,TRBD2,NA,TRBJ2-1
CAISYRDMDTEAFF,TGTGCCATCAGTTACAGGGATATGGACACTGAAGCTTTCTTT,TRBV10-3,NA,NA,TRBJ1-1
CSVEFVNSGNTIYF,TGCAGCGTTGAGTTTGTAAACTCTGGAAACACCATATATTTT,TRBV29-1,NA,once,TRBJ1-3
CASSSPGTPNTEAFF,TGTGCCAGCAGTTCCCCCGGGACACCGAACACTGAAGCTTTCTTT,TRBV6-5,NA,once,TRBJ1-1
CASSPGGAYGYTF,TGCGCCAGCAGCCCGGGGGGTGCCTACGGCTACACCTTC,TRBV4-3,NA,NA,TRBJ1-2
CSFRGNKNTQYF,TGCAGCTTTCGGGGAAACAAAAATACGCAGTATTTT,TRBV29-1,NA,NA,TRBJ2-3
CASSLNRGRDYGYTF,TGTGCCAGCAGCTTAAACAGGGGGCGAGACTATGGCTACACCTTC,TRBV7-2,TRBD1,NA,TRBJ1-2
CASSQTLAKEAFF,TGCGCCAGCAGCCAGACGCTGGCAAAGGAAGCTTTCTTT,TRBV4-1,NA,NA,TRBJ1-1
CASRSPGQGAWGYTF,TGTGCCAGCAGAAGCCCGGGACAGGGGGCTTGGGGCTACACCTTC,TRBV27,TRBD1,NA,TRBJ1-2
CASSRGGGGHGYTF,TGTGCCAGCAGCCGCGGAGGCGGGGGGCATGGCTACACCTTC,TRBV4-2,NA,NA,TRBJ1-2
CASSFIPPENNSPLHF,TGTGCCAGCAGCTTCATCCCGCCAGAGAATAATTCACCCCTCCACTTT,TRBV11-2,NA,NA,TRBJ1-6
CASRRKLDSYEQYF,TGTGCCAGCAGACGAAAACTGGACTCCTACGAGCAGTACTTC,TRBV6-5,NA,NA,TRBJ2-7
CASSLEQDQRGELFF,TGTGCCAGCAGCTTAGAACAAGATCAAAGAGGGGAGCTGTTTTTT,TRBV7-6,NA,NA,TRBJ2-2
CASSPESTNEKLFF,TGTGCCAGCAGCCCTGAAAGCACTAATGAAAAACTGTTTTTT,TRBV28,NA,NA,TRBJ1-4
CASSPGTSGRGYEQYF,TGTGCCAGCAGCCCTGGGACTAGCGGGAGGGGGTACGAGCAGTACTTC,TRBV7-9,TRBD2,NA,TRBJ2-7
CASSQRGQGNQPQHF,TGTGCCAGCAGCCAAAGGGGACAGGGTAATCAGCCCCAGCATTTT,TRBV6-5,TRBD1,NA,TRBJ1-5
CASSRDRAKGYTF,TGCGCCAGCAGTAGGGACCGGGCTAAGGGCTACACCTTC,TRBV10-1,NA,NA,TRBJ1-2
CAWSARGNQPQHF,TGTGCCTGGAGTGCGAGAGGGAATCAGCCCCAGCATTTT,TRBV30,NA,NA,TRBJ1-5
CASSQDKGGGTEAFF,TGTGCCAGCAGCCAAGACAAGGGGGGCGGGACTGAAGCTTTCTTT,TRBV3-1/TRBV3-2,NA,NA,TRBJ1-1
CATSEEGRTGNEKLFF,TGTGCCACCAGTGAAGAGGGGAGGACAGGGAATGAAAAACTGTTTTTT,TRBV10-3,TRBD1,NA,TRBJ1-4
CASSQAVTGTYEQYF,TGTGCCAGCAGCCAAGCGGTGACAGGGACCTACGAGCAGTACTTC,TRBV4-2,TRBD1,few,TRBJ2-7
CASSQDDGGRLETQYF,TGCGCCAGCAGCCAAGATGATGGCGGGAGATTGGAGACCCAGTACTTC,TRBV4-1,TRBD2,NA,TRBJ2-5
CAISESSGRVDEQFF,TGTGCCATCAGTGAGTCCAGCGGGAGGGTGGATGAGCAGTTCTTC,TRBV10-3,TRBD2,NA,TRBJ2-1
CASSRDRPFPGEYF,TGTGCCAGCAGCCGGGACAGGCCCTTCCCCGGGGAGTACTTC,TRBV6-5,TRBD1,NA,TRBJ2-7
CASRGAGGANVLTF,TGTGCCAGCAGGGGAGCGGGAGGGGCCAACGTCCTGACTTTC,TRBV13,TRBD2,once,TRBJ2-6
CATSRDISYGYTF,TGTGCCACCAGCAGAGACATCTCCTATGGCTACACCTTC,TRBV15,NA,few,TRBJ1-2
CASSLLNGQTYEQYF,TGTGCCAGCAGTTTATTGAACGGACAGACCTACGAGCAGTACTTC,TRBV27,NA,NA,TRBJ2-7